The subject of this entry is one T cell receptor beta chain. Its antigen is unknown. These data come from a study of long-term antiretroviral therapy in people with HIV. Whole-study context: The 2015 immediate-ART recommendation was preceded by the earliest samples by about a decade. The study's findings and limits: The repertoire was dominated at all time points by clones expanded before ART.

At the survey level, the v3.0 immunoSEQ assay was run. Clones were sequenced by immunoSEQ multiplex PCR, and TCRdb holds only the in-frame ones, with some missing. The profile shows 20,000 to 25,000 clones, around nine tenths of them singletons. Cryopreserved PBMC samples of about 0.9-10 million cells were used for DNA extraction. The sample was unsorted PBMCs, taken 0.6 years after starting antiretroviral therapy. The source of this sequence is a man aged 55 to 70 with HIV.

This chain's CDR3 is CASEGGQGGYGYTF. The CDR3 region has the DNA TGTGCCAGCGAGGGGGGACAGGGGGGCTATGGCTACACCTTC. The J gene is TRBJ1-2, the V gene TRBV21-1; the table calls TRBD1, which could not be checked here. TRBV21-1 is a documented pseudogene. There are 14 residues in the CDR3.